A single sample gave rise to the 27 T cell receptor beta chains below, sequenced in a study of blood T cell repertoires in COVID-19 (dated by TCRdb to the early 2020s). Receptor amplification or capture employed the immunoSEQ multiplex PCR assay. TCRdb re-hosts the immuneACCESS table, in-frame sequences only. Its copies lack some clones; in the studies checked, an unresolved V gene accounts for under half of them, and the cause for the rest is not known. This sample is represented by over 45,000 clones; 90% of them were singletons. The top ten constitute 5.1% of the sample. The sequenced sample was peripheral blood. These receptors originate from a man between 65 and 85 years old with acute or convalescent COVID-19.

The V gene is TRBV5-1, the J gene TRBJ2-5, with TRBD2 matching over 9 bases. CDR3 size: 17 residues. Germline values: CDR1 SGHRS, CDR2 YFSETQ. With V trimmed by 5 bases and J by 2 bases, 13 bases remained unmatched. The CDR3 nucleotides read TGCGCCAGCAGGGTTTCAATAGCGGGGGCCGGACAAGAGACCCAGTACTTC. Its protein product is CASRVSIAGAGQETQYF.

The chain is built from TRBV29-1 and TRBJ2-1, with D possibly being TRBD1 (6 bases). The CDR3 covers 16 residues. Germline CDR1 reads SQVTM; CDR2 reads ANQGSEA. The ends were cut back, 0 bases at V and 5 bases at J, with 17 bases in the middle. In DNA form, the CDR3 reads TGCAGCGTTGAAGATCTCGACAGGAAGAGGCACAATGAGCAGTTCTTC. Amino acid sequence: CSVEDLDRKRHNEQFF.

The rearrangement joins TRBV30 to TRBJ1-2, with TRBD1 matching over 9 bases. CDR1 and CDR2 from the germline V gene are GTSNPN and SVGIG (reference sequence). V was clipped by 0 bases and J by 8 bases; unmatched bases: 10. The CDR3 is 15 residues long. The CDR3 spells CAWSVRDRATSGYTF. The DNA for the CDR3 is TGTGCCTGGAGTGTAAGGGACAGGGCAACTAGCGGCTACACCTTC.

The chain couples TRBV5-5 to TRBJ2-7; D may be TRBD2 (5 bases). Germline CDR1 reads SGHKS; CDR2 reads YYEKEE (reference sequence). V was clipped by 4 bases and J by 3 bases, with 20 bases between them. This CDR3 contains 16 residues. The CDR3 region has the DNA TGTGCCAGCAGCACCGGCGGGCAGGCGGTATACTACGAGCAGTACTTC. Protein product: CASSTGGQAVYYEQYF.

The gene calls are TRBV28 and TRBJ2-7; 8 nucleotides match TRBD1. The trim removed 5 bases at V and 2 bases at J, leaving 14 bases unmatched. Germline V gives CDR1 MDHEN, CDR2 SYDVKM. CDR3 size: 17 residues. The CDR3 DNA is TGTGCCAGCAGTCCCGGACCCGCCCCGGGACAGGCCTACGAGCAGTACTTC. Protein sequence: CASSPGPAPGQAYEQYF.

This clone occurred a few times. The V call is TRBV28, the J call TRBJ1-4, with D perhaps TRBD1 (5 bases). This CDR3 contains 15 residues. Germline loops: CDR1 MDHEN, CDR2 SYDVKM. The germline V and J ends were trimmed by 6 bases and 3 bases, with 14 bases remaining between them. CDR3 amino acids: CASSLTGGANEKLFF. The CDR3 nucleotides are TGTGCCAGCAGCCTCACGGGAGGGGCTAATGAAAAACTGTTTTTT.

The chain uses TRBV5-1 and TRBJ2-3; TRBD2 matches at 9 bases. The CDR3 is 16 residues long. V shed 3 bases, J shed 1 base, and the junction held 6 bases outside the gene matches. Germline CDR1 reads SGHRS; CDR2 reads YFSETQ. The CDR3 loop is CASSSGLARRTDTQYF. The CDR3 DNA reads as TGCGCCAGCAGCTCCGGACTAGCGCGACGCACAGATACGCAGTATTTT.

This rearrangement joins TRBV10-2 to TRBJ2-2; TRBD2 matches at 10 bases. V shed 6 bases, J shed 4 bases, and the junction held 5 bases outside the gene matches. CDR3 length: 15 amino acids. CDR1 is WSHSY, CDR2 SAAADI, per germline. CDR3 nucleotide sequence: TGCGCCAGCAGGGTAGCGGGGGGACCCACCGGGGAGCTGTTTTTT. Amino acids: CASRVAGGPTGELFF.

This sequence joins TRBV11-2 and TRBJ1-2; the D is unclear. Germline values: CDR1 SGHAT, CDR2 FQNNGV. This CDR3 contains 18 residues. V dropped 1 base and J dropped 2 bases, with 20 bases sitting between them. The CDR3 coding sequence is TGTGCCAGCAGCTTAGCGTTCGATCAGGCGCCTGGGAACTATGGCTACACCTTC. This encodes CASSLAFDQAPGNYGYTF.

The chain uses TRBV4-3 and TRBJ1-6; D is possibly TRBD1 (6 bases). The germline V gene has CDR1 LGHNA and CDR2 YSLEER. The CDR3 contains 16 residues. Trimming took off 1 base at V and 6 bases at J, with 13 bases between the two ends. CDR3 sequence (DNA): TGCGCCAGCAGCCAAGCAAGGGGGGGAGTTAATTCACCCCTCCACTTT. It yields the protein CASSQARGGVNSPLHF.

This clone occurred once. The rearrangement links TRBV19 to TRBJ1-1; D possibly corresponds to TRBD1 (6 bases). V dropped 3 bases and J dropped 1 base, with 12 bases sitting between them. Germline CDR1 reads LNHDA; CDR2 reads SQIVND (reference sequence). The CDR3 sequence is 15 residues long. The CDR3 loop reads CASSITGQRNTEAFF. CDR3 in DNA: TGTGCCAGTAGTATTACAGGACAGAGGAACACTGAAGCTTTCTTT.

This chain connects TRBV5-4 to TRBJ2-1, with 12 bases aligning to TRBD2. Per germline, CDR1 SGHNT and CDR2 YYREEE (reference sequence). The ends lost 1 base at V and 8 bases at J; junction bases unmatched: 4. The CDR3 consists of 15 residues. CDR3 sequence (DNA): TGTGCCAGCAGCTTGACTAGCGGGGGGTGGGATGAGCAGTTCTTC. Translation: CASSLTSGGWDEQFF.

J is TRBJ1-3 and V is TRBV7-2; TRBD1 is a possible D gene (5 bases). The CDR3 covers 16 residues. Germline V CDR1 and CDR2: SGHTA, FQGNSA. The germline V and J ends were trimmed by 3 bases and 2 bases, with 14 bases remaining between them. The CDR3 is CASSFGAWGAGNTIYF. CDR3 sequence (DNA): TGTGCCAGCAGCTTCGGGGCTTGGGGGGCTGGAAACACCATATATTTT.

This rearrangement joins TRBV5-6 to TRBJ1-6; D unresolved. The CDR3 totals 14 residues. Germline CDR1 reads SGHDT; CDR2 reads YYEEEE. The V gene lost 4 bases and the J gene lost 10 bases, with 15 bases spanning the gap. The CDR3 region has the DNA TGTGCCAGCAGCGCCTCGGAAGTGCGGTCACCCCTCCACTTT. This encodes CASSASEVRSPLHF.

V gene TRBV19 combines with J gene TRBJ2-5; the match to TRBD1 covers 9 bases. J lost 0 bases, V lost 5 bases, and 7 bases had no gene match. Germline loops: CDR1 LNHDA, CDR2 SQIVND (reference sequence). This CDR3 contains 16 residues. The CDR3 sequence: CASSLGQGTYQETQYF. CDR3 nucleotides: TGTGCCAGTAGTCTAGGACAGGGGACGTACCAAGAGACCCAGTACTTC.

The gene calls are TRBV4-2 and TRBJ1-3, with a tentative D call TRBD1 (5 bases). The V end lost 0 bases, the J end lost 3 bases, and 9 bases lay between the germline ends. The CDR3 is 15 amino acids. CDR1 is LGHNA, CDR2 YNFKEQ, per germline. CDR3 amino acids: CASSQDQGLGNTIYF. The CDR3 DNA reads TGTGCCAGCAGCCAAGACCAGGGACTTGGAAACACCATATATTTT.

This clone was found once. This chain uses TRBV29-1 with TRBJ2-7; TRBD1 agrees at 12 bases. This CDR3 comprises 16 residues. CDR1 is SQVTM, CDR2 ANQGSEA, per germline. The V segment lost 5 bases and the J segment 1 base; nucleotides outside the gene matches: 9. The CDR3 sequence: CSVTAWDRGLSYEQYF. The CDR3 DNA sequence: TGCAGCGTTACAGCGTGGGACAGGGGGCTTTCCTACGAGCAGTACTTC.

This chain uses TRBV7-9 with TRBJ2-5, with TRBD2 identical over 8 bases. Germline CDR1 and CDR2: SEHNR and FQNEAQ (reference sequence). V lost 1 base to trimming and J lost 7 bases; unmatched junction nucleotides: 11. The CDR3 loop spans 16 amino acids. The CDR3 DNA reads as TGTGCCAGCAGCTTAGTCGGGGGGGCATCCATGGGGACCCAGTACTTC. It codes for CASSLVGGASMGTQYF.

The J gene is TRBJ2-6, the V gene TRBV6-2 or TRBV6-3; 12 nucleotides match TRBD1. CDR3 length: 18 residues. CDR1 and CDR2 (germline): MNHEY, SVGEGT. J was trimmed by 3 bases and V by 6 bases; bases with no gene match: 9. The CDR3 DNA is TGTGCCAGCAGCCACTTCGGGACAGGGGGCATTGGGGCCAACGTCCTGACTTTC. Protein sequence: CASSHFGTGGIGANVLTF.

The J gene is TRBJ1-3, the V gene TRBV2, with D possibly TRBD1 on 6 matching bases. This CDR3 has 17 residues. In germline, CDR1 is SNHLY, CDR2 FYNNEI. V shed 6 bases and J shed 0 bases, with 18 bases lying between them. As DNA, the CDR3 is TGTGCCAGCAGAAGGGGGTACTTCAAGAACTCTGGAAACACCATATATTTT. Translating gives CASRRGYFKNSGNTIYF.

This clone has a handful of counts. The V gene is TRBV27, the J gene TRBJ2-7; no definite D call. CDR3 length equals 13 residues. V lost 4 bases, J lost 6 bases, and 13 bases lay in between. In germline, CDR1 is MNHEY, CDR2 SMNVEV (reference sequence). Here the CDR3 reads CASSSRRGGEQYF. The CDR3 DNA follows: TGTGCCAGCAGTTCCCGACGCGGCGGCGAGCAGTACTTC.

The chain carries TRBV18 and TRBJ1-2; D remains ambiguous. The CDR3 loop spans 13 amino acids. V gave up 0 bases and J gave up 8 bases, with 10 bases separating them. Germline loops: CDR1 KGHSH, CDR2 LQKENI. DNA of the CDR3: TGTGCCAGCTCACCACCTGTCGGGTGGGGCTACACCTTC. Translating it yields CASSPPVGWGYTF.

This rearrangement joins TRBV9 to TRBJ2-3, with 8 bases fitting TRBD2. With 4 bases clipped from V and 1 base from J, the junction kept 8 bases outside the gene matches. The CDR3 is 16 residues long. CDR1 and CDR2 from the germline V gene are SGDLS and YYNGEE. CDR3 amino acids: CASSSPRGAGTDTQYF. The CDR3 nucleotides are TGTGCCAGCAGCTCGCCGCGGGGGGCTGGCACAGATACGCAGTATTTT. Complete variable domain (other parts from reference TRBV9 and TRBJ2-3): DSGVTQTPKHLITATGQRVTLRCSPRSGDLSVYWYQQSLDQGLQFLIQYYNGEERAKGNILERFSAQQFPDLHSELNLSSLELGDSALYFCASSSPRGAGTDTQYFGPGTRLTVL.

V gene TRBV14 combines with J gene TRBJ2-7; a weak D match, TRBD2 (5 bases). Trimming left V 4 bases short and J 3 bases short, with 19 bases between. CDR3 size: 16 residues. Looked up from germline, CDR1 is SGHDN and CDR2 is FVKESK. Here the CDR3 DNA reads TGTGCCAGCAGCCGTACAGAATTAGACGGACTCTACGAGCAGTACTTC. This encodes CASSRTELDGLYEQYF. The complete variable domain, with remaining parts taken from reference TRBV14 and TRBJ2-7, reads EAGVTQFPSHSVIEKGQTVTLRCDPISGHDNLYWYRRVMGKEIKFLLHFVKESKQDESGMPNNRFLAERTGGTYSTLKVQPAELEDSGVYFCASSRTELDGLYEQYFGPGTRLTVT.

The chain's CDR3 is CASSRGRDTEAFF. CDR3 coding DNA: TGTGCCAGCAGCCGGGGGAGGGACACTGAAGCTTTCTTT. J is TRBJ1-1 and V is TRBV3-1 (or the pseudogene TRBV3-2), with TRBD1 as a possible D gene (5 bases). V lost 4 bases and J 3 bases, leaving 9 bases between the germline ends. Germline CDR1 LGHDT, CDR2 YNNKEL (reference sequence). This CDR3 comprises 13 residues.

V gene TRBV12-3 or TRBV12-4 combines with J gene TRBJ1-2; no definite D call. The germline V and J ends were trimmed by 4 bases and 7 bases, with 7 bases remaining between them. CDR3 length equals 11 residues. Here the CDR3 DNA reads TGTGCCAGCAGTTACATTCTTGGCTACACCTTC. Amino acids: CASSYILGYTF.

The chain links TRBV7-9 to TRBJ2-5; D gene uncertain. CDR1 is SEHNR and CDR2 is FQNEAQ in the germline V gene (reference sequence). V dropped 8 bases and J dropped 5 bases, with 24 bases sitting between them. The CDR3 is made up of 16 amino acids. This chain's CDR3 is CASAGSRVTARETQYF. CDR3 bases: TGTGCCAGCGCCGGGTCCCGGGTGACGGCTCGGGAGACCCAGTACTTC.